A selection of T cell receptor beta chains follows, all from one sample in a study of OX40 agonist ivuxolimab in advanced cancers. Profiled with immunoSEQ multiplex PCR; TCRdb holds only in-frame clones, not every one. The data contain about 56,000 clones, nearly 95% of them singletons. The starting material was CD4+ or CD8+ T cells sorted from blood, obtained in a trial of the OX40 agonist ivuxolimab. The receptors were sampled from an adult with an advanced solid tumor such as melanoma, head and neck, liver or kidney cancer. CDR3s include the opening cysteine and the closing phenylalanine or tryptophan. The D gene is left open where the match is weak. Some rows mark clone size as missing; the rest say once, few, many or name a class of expanded clone.

cdr3_aa: CASSVGDGNTIYF
cdr3_nt: TGTGCCAGCAGTGTGGGGGATGGAAACACCATATATTTT
j_call: TRBJ1-3
clone_size: NA
d_call: NA
v_call: TRBV6-1

cdr3_aa: CASSPWGGSSYNEQFF
cdr3_nt: TGTGCCAGCAGCCCTTGGGGCGGGAGCTCCTACAATGAGCAGTTCTTC
j_call: TRBJ2-1
clone_size: NA
d_call: TRBD2
v_call: TRBV7-2

cdr3_aa: CASRRGLAGRLETQYF
cdr3_nt: TGTGCCAGCAGACGAGGACTAGCGGGAAGGTTAGAGACCCAGTACTTC
j_call: TRBJ2-5
clone_size: once
d_call: TRBD2
v_call: TRBV28

cdr3_aa: CASSELILGGGTYNEQFF
cdr3_nt: TGCGCCAGCAGTGAGTTAATCCTTGGGGGGGGCACGTACAATGAGCAGTTCTTC
j_call: TRBJ2-1
clone_size: once
d_call: NA
v_call: TRBV10-2

cdr3_aa: CASSQIGANEKLFF
cdr3_nt: TGTGCCAGCAGCCAAATCGGGGCTAATGAAAAACTGTTTTTT
j_call: TRBJ1-4
clone_size: NA
d_call: NA
v_call: TRBV7-9

cdr3_aa: CASSQSEASTGRSYEQYF
cdr3_nt: TGCGCCAGCAGTCAATCAGAGGCTTCGACAGGGAGGTCCTACGAGCAGTACTTC
j_call: TRBJ2-7
clone_size: NA
d_call: NA
v_call: TRBV23-1

cdr3_aa: CASSLEFLAGNIQYF
cdr3_nt: TGTGCCAGCAGTTTAGAATTTTTAGCGGGAAACATTCAGTACTTC
j_call: TRBJ2-4
clone_size: NA
d_call: TRBD2
v_call: TRBV28

cdr3_aa: CASSLGPYNEQFF
cdr3_nt: TGTGCCAGCAGCTTAGGGCCTTACAATGAGCAGTTCTTC
j_call: TRBJ2-1
clone_size: NA
d_call: NA
v_call: TRBV7-9

cdr3_aa: CASSEAGGSVWQTQYF
cdr3_nt: TGTGCCAGCAGTGAAGCCGGGGGTTCCGTGTGGCAGACCCAGTACTTC
j_call: TRBJ2-5
clone_size: NA
d_call: NA
v_call: TRBV6-1

cdr3_aa: CASSRLGLYEQYF
cdr3_nt: TGCGCCAGCAGCCGCCTGGGCCTTTACGAGCAGTACTTC
j_call: TRBJ2-7
clone_size: NA
d_call: NA
v_call: TRBV5-1

cdr3_aa: CASSSGTGDTEAFF
cdr3_nt: TGCGCCAGCAGCTCGGGGACAGGGGACACTGAAGCTTTCTTT
j_call: TRBJ1-1
clone_size: NA
d_call: TRBD1
v_call: TRBV5-1

cdr3_aa: CASSQIKGESSPLHF
cdr3_nt: TGCGCCAGCAGCCAAATCAAAGGGGAGAGTTCACCCCTCCACTTT
j_call: TRBJ1-6
clone_size: NA
d_call: NA
v_call: TRBV4-1

cdr3_aa: CASRATGNSNQPQHF
cdr3_nt: TGCGCCAGCAGGGCTACAGGGAACAGCAATCAGCCCCAGCATTTT
j_call: TRBJ1-5
clone_size: NA
d_call: NA
v_call: TRBV10-1